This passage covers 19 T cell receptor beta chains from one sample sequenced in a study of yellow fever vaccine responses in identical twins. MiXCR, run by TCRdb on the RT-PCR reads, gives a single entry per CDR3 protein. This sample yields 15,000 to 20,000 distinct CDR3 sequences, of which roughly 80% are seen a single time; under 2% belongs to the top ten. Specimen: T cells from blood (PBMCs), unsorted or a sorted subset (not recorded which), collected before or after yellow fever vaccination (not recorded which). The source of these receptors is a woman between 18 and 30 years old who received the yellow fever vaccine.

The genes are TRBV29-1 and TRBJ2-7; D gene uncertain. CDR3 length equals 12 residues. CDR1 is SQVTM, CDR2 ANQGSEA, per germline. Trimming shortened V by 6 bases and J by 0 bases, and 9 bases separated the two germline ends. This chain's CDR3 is CSVNDGSYEQYF. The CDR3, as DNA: TGCAGCGTCAACGATGGCTCCTACGAGCAGTACTTC.

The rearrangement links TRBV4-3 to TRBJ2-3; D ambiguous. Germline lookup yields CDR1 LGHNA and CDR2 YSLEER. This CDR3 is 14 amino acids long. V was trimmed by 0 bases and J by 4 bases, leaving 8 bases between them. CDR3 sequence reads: CASSQEIRSDTQYF. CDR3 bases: TGCGCCAGCAGCCAAGAGATCCGCTCAGATACGCAGTATTTT.

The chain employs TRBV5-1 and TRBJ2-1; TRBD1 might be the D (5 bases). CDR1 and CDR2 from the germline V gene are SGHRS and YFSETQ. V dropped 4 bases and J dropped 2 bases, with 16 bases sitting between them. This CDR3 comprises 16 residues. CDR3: CASSPTPRGAYNEQFF. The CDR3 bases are TGCGCCAGCAGCCCAACACCTAGGGGCGCCTACAATGAGCAGTTCTTC.

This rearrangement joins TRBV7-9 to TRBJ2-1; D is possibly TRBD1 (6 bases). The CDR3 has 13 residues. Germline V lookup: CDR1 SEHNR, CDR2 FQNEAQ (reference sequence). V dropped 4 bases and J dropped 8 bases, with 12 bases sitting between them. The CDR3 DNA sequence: TGTGCCAGCAGCTATACAGGGTACGATGAGCAGTTCTTC. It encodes CASSYTGYDEQFF.

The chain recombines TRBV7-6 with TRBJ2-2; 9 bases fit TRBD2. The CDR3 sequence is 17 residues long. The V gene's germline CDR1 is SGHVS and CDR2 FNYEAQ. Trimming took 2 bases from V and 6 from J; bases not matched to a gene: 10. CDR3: CASSLLIWAGGAGELFF. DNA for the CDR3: TGTGCCAGCAGCTTACTAATTTGGGCGGGAGGGGCCGGGGAGCTGTTTTTT.

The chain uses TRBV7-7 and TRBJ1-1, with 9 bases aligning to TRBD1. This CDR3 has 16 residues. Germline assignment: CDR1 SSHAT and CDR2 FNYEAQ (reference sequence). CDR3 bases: TGTGCTAGCTCACCATATCCGGGACAGGGGAACACTGAAGCTTTCTTT. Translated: CASSPYPGQGNTEAFF.

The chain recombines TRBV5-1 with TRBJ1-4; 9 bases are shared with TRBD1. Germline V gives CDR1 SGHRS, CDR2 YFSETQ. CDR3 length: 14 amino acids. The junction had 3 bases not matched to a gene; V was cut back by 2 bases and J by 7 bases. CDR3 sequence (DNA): TGCGCCAGCAGCTTCGGACAGGGGCCTGAAAAACTGTTTTTT. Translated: CASSFGQGPEKLFF.

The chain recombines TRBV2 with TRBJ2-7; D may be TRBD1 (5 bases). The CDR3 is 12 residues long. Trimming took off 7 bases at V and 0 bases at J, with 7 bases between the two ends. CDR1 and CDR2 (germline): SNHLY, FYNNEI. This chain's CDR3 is CASTDSSYEQYF. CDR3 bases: TGTGCCAGCACTGACAGCTCCTACGAGCAGTACTTC.

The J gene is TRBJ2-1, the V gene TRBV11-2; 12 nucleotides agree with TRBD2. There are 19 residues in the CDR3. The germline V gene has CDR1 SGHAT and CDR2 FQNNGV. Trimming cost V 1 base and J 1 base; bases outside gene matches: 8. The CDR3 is CASSLGLLAGGISYNEQFF. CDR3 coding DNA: TGTGCCAGCAGCTTAGGGTTGCTAGCGGGAGGGATTTCCTACAATGAGCAGTTCTTC.

The CDR3 is CATSDFSDSGSGELFF. In DNA form, the CDR3 reads TGTGCCACCAGTGATTTCTCAGACTCCGGTTCCGGGGAGCTGTTTTTT. The chain carries TRBV24-1 and TRBJ2-2; no clear D. The germline CDR1 and CDR2 sequences are KGHDR and SFDVKD. V gave up 1 base and J gave up 6 bases, with 14 bases separating them. This CDR3 spans 16 amino acids.

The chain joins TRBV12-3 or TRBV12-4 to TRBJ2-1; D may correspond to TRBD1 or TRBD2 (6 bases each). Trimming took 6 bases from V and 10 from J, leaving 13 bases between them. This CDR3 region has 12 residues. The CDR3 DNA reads TGTGCCAGCAGGCACCTCGGGGGCGAGCAGTTCTTC. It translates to CASRHLGGEQFF.

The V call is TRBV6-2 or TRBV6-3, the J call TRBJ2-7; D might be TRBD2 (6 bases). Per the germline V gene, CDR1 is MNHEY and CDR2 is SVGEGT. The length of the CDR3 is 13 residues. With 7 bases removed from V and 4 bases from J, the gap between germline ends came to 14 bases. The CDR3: CASKPGVPYEQYF. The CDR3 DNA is TGTGCCAGCAAGCCGGGGGTTCCATACGAGCAGTACTTC.

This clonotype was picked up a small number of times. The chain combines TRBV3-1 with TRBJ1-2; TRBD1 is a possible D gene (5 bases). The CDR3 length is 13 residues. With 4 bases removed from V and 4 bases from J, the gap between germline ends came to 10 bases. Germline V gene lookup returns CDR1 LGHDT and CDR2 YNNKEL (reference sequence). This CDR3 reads CASSPNGAYGYTF. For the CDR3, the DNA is TGTGCCAGCAGCCCCAACGGGGCCTATGGCTACACCTTC.

In DNA form, the CDR3 reads TGTGCCAGCAGCCCCCCTTCCCGGAACACCGGGGAGCTGTTTTTT. This gives the protein CASSPPSRNTGELFF. This rearrangement joins TRBV11-1 to TRBJ2-2; D gene uncertain. The CDR3 consists of 15 residues. Germline V gene sequence: CDR1 SGHAT, CDR2 FQDESV (reference sequence). Between the trimmed V and J ends, which lost 5 bases and 1 base, there was a span of 11 bases.

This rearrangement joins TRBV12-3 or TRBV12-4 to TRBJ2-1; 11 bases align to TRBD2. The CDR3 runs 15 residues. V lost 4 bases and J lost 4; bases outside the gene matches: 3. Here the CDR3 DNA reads TGTGCCAGCAGTTCCGGGACTAGCGGATACAATGAGCAGTTCTTC. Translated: CASSSGTSGYNEQFF.

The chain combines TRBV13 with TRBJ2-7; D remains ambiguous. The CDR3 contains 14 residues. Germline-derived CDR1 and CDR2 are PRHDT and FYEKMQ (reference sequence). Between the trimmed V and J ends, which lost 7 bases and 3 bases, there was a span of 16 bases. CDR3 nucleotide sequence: TGTGCCAGCATATCTGACGGGCTAGTCTACGAGCAGTACTTC. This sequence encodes CASISDGLVYEQYF.

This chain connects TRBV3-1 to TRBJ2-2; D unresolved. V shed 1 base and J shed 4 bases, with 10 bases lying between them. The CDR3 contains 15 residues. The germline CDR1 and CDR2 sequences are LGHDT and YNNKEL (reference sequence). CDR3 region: CASSQVVSFTGELFF. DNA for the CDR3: TGTGCCAGCAGCCAAGTGGTGAGCTTCACCGGGGAGCTGTTTTTT.

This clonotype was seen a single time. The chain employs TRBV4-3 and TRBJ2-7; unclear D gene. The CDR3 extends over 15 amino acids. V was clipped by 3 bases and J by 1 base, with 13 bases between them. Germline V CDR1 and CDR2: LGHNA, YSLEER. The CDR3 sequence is CASSHSSEYSYEQYF. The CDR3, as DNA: TGCGCCAGCAGCCACTCCTCAGAGTATTCCTACGAGCAGTACTTC.

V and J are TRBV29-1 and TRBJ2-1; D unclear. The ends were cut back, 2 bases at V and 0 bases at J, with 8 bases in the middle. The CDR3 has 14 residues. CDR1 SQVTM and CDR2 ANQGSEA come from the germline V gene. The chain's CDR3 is CSVESASSYNEQFF. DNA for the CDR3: TGCAGCGTTGAATCGGCGAGCTCCTACAATGAGCAGTTCTTC.